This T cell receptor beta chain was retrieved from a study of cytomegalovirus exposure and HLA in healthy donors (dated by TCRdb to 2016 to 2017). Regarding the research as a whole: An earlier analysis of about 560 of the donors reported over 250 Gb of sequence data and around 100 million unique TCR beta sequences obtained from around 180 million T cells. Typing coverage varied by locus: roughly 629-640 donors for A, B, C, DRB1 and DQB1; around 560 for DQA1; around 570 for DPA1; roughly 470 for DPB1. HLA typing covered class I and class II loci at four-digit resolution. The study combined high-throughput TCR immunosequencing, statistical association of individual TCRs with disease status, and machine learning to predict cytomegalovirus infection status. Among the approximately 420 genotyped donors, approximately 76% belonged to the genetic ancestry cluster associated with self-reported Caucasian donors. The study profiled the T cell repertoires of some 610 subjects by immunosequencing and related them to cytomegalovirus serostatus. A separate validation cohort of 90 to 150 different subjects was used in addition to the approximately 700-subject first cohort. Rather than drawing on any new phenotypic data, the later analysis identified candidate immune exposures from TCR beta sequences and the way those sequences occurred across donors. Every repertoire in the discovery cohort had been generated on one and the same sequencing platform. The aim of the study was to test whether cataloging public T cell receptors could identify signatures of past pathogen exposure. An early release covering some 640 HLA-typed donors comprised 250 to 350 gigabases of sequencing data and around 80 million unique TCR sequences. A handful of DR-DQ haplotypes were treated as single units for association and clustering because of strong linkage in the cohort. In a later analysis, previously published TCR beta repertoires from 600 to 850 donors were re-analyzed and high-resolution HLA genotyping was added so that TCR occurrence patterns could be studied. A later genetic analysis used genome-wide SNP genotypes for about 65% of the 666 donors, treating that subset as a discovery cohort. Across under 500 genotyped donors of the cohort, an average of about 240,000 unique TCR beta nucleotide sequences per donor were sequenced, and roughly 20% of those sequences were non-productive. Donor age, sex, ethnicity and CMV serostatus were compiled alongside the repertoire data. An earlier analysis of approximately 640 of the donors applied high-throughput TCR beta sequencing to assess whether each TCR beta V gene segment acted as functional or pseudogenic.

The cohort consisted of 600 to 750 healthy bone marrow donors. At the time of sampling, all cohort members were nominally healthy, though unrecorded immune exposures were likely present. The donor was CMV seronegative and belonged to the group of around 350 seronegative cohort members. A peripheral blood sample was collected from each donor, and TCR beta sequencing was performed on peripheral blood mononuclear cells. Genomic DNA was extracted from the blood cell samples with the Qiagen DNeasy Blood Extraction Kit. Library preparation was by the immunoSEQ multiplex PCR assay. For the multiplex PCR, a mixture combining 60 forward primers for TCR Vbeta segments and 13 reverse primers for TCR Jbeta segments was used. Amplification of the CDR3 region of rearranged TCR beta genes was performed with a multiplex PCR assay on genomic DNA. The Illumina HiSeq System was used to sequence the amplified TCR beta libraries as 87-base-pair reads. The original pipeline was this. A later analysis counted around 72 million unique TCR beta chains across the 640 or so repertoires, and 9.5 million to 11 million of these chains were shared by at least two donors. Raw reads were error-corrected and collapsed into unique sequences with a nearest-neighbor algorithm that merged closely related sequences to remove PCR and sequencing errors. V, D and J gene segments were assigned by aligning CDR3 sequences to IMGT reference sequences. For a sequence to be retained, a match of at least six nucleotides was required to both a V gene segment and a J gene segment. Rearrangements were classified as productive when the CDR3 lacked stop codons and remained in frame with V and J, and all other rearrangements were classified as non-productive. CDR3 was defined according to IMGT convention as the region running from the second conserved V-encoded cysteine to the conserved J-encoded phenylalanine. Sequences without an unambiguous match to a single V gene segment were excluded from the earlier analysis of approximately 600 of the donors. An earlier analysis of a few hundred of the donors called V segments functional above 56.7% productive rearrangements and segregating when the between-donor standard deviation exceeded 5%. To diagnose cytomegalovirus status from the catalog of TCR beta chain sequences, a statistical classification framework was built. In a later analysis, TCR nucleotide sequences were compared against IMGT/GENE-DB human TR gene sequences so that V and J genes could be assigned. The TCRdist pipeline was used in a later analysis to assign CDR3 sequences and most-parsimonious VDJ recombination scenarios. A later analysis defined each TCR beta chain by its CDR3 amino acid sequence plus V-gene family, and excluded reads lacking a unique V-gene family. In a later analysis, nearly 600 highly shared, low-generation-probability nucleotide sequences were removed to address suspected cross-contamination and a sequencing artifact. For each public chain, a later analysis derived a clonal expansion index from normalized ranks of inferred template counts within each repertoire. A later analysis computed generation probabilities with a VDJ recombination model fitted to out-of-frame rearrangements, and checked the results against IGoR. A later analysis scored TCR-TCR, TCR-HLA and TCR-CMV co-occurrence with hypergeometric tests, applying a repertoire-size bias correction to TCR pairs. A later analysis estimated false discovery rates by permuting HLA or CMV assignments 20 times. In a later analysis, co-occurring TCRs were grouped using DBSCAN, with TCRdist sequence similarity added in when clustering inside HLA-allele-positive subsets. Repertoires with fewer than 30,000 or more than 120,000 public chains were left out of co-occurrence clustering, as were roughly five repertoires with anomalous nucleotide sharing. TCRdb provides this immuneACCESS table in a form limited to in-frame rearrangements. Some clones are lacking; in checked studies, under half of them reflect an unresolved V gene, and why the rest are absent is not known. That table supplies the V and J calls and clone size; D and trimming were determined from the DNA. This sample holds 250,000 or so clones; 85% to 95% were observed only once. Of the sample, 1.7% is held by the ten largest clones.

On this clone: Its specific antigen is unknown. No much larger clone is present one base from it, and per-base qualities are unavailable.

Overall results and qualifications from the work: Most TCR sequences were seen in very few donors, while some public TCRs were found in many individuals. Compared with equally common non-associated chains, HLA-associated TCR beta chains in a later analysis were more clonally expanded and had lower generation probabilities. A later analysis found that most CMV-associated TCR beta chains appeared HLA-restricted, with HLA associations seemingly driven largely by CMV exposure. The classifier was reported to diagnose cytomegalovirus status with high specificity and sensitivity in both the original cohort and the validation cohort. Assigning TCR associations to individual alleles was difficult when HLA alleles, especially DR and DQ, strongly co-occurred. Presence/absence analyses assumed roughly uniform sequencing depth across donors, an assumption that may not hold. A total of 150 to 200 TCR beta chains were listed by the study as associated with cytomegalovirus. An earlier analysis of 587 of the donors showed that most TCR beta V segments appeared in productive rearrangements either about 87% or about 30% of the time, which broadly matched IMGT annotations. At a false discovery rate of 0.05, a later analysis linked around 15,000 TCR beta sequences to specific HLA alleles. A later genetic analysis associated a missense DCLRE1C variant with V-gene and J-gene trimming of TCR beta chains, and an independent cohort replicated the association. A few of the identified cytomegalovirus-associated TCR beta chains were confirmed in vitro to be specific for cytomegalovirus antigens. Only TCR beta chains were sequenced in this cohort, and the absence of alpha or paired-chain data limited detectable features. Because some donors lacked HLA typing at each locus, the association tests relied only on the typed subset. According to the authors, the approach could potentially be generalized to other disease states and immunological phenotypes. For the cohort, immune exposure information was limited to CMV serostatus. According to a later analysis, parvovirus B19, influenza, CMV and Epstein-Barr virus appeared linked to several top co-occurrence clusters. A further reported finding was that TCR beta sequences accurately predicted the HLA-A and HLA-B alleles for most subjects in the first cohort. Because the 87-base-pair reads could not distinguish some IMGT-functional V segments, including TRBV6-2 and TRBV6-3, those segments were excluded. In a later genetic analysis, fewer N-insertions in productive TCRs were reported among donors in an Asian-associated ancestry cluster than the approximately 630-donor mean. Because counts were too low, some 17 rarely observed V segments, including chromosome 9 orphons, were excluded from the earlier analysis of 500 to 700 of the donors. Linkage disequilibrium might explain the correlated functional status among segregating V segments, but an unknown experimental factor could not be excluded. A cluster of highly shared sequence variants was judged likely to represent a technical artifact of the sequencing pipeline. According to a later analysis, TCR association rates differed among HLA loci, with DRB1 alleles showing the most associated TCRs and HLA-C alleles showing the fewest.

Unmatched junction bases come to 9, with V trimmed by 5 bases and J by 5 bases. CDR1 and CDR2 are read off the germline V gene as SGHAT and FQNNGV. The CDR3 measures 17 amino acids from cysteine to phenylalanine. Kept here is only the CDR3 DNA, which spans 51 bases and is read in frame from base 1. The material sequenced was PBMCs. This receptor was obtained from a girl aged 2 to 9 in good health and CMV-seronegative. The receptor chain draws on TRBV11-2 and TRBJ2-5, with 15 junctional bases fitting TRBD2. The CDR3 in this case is CASSPGTSGGIDETQYF. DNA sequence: TGTGCCAGCAGCCCCGGGACTAGCGGGGGGATCGATGAGACCCAGTACTTC.